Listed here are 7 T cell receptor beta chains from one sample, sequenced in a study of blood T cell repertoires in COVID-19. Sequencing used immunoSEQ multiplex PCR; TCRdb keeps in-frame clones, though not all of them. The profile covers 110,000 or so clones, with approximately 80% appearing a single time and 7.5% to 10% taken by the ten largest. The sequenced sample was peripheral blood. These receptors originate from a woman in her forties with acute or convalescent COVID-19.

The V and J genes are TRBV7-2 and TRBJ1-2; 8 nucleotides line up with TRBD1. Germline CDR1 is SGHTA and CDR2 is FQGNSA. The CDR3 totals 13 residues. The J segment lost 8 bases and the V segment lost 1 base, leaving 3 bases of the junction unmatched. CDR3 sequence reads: CASSLVQGAGYTF. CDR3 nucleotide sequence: TGTGCCAGCAGCTTAGTTCAGGGGGCGGGCTACACCTTC.

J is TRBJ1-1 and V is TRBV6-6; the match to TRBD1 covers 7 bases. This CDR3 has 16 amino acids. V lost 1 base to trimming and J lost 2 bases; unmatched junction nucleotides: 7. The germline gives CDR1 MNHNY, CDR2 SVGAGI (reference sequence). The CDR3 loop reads CASSYWYRGLNTEAFF. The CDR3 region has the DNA TGTGCCAGCAGTTACTGGTACAGGGGATTAAACACTGAAGCTTTCTTT.

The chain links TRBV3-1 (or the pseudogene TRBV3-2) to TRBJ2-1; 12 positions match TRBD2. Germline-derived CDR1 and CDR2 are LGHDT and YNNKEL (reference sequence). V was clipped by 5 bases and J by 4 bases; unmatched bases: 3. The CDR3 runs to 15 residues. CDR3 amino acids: CASSALAGGYNEQFF. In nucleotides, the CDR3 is TGTGCCAGCAGCGCTCTAGCGGGGGGGTACAATGAGCAGTTCTTC.

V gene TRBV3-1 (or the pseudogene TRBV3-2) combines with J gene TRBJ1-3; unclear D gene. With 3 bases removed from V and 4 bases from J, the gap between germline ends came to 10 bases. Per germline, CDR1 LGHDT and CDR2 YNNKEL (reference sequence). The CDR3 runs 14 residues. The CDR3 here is CASSHGSRGNTIYF. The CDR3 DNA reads TGTGCCAGCAGCCACGGGTCGAGGGGAAACACCATATATTTT.

For the CDR3, the DNA is TGTGCCAGCTCACCCCAGCCCCATCTTGCAGGACAAGAGACCCAGTACTTC. It specifies CASSPQPHLAGQETQYF. The genes are TRBV18 and TRBJ2-5; D is unclear. The CDR3 has 17 residues. Trimming stripped 3 bases from V and 2 bases from J, with 19 bases between. Germline CDR1 reads KGHSH; CDR2 reads LQKENI. Full variable domain (outside the CDR3, taken from reference TRBV18 and TRBJ2-5): NAGVMQNPRHLVRRRGQEARLRCSPMKGHSHVYWYRQLPEEGLKFMVYLQKENIIDESGMPKERFSAEFPKEGPSILRIQQVVRGDSAAYFCASSPQPHLAGQETQYFGPGTRLLVL.

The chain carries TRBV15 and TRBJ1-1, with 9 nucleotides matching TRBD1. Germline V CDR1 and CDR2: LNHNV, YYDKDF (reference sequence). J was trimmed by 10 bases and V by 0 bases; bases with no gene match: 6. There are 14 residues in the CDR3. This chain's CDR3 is CATSRDRGTGRAFF. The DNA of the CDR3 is TGTGCCACCAGCAGAGATAGAGGGACAGGGCGAGCTTTCTTT.

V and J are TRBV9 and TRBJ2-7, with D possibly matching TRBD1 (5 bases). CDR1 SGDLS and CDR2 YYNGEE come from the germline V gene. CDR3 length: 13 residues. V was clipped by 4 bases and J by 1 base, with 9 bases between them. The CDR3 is CASSTGQSYEQYF. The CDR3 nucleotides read TGTGCCAGCAGCACAGGACAATCCTACGAGCAGTACTTC.